The rows below give T cell receptor beta chains drawn from one sample of a study of T cell repertoires in cytomegalovirus infection. No cognate antigen is known for these TCRs. Via MiXCR, TCRdb re-called the reads, giving one row per CDR3 protein. The sample consists of 110,000 to 150,000 distinct CDR3 sequences, 32% of them appearing once. The sample in question was CD8+ T cells from cultured PBMCs, obtained from culture after CMV antigen stimulation. Receptors were obtained from a human donor in good health (CMV status not recorded). Some clones in this sample may be carry-over from other donors' samples. The CDR3 runs from the conserved cysteine through the conserved F or W. The order of the fields is clone size, J gene, CDR3 length, D gene, V gene, CDR3 DNA, CDR3 protein. D genes are given only for firm matches. Where a row states a size, it is once, few, many or the class of an expanded clone; other rows omit it.

>many|TRBJ2-7|13|.|TRBV7-6
TGTGCCAGCAGCTTATCCTCCAGCTACGAGCAGTACTTC
CASSLSSSYEQYF
>few|TRBJ1-5|16|TRBD1|TRBV24-1
TGTGCCACCAGTGAATCGACAGGGATTGGCAATCAGCCCCAGCATTTT
CATSESTGIGNQPQHF
>once|TRBJ2-1|16|.|TRBV19
TGTGCCAGTAGTATAGAAAGGAGGGGCACCAACAATGAGCAGTTCTTC
CASSIERRGTNNEQFF
>few|TRBJ2-7|15|.|TRBV19
TGTGCCAGTAGCCCCAGTGGGACGCCAACCTACGAGCAGTACTTC
CASSPSGTPTYEQYF
>.|TRBJ1-3|15|TRBD1|TRBV9
TGTGCCAGCAGCGCCCCAGGGGGCGCAGGAAACACCATATATTTT
CASSAPGGAGNTIYF
>.|TRBJ1-4|14|.|TRBV7-9
TGTGCCAGCAGCTTAGAGGGCCTAAATGAAAAACTGTTTTTT
CASSLEGLNEKLFF
>many|TRBJ2-7|13|.|TRBV6-6
TGTGCCAGCAGTTATTCCATTTCCTACGAGCAGTACTTC
CASSYSISYEQYF
>many|TRBJ1-5|17|.|TRBV27
TGTGCCAGCAGTTTTTATCCCCCGGGGGCAACAAATCAGCCCCAGCATTTT
CASSFYPPGATNQPQHF
>.|TRBJ2-7|14|.|TRBV9
TGTGCCAGCAACCCAGGGGATTGGACCTACGAGCAGTACTTC
CASNPGDWTYEQYF
>few|TRBJ2-3|13|.|TRBV20-1
TGCAGTGCTATACCTAGTGGGACAGATACGCAGTATTTT
CSAIPSGTDTQYF
>.|TRBJ2-7|15|TRBD2|TRBV7-2
TGTGCCAGCAGCCCTACTAGCGGGGGGGAGTACGAGCAGTACTTC
CASSPTSGGEYEQYF
>few|TRBJ1-1|13|.|TRBV27
TGTGCCAGCAGTTTATCGGGCAGTAGCCAAGCTTTCTTT
CASSLSGSSQAFF
>.|TRBJ2-7|14|.|TRBV27
TGTGCCAGCAGCCGCGGTGGAGCCCATGCCGAGCAGTACTTC
CASSRGGAHAEQYF
>.|TRBJ1-1|15|.|TRBV20-1
TGCAGTGCTAGAGGGGTCTGGGTAGATAACACTGAAGCTTTCTTT
CSARGVWVDNTEAFF
>few|TRBJ2-2|12|.|TRBV7-3
TGTGCCAGCAGCTTTATAGGCGGGGAGCTGTTTTTT
CASSFIGGELFF